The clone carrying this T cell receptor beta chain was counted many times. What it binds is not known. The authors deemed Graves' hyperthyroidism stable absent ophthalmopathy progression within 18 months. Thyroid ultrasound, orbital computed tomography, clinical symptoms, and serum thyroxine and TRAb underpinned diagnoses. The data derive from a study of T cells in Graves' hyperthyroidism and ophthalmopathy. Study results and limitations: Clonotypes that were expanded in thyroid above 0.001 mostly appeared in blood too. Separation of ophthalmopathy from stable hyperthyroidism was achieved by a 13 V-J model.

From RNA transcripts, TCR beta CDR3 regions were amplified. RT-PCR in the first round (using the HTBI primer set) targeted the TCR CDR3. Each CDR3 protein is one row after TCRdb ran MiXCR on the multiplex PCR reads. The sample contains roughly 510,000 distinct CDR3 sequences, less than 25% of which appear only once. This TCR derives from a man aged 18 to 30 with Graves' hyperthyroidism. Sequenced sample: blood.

The CDR3 region is CASSLEGFSIYGYTF. Written as DNA, the CDR3 is TGCGCCAGCAGCTTGGAAGGGTTCAGTATTTATGGCTACACCTTC. The chain recombines TRBV5-1 with TRBJ1-2; D ambiguous. V was clipped by 0 bases and J by 5 bases, with 14 bases between them. Germline CDR1 reads SGHRS; CDR2 reads YFSETQ. CDR3 length equals 15 residues.